A single sample gave rise to the 12 T cell receptor beta chains below, sequenced in a study of quantifying T cell responses using KT2 cells. For the study at large: RNA was reverse transcribed with TCR alpha and beta constant-region primers.

A single-stranded UMI oligo with SP2 sequence was ligated to cDNA 3' ends. The first PCR ran 4 to 5 cycles with an equimolar RC1.1 and RC1.2 beta primer mix. TCRdb itself ran the UMI-ligation and nested PCR reads through MiXCR, one entry per CDR3 protein. The sample has tens of thousands of distinct CDR3 sequences; about 7.1% are singletons. Input material: PBMCs spiked with cells of the T cell clone KT2. The receptors shown here come from a human donor.

This clonotype has more than one count but fewer than ten. The rearrangement joins TRBV7-2 to TRBJ2-1; D tentatively reads TRBD1 or TRBD2 (6 bases each). Trimming pared 3 bases from V and 6 bases from J, leaving 15 bases between. The CDR3 runs to 15 residues. Germline loops: CDR1 SGHTA, CDR2 FQGNSA. CDR3 loop: CASSLIGGSVNEQFF. The CDR3 DNA follows: TGTGCCAGCAGCTTGATAGGGGGGTCAGTCAATGAGCAGTTCTTC.

This clonotype turned up a few times. CDR3 region: CASSTPGQGTQPQHF. The CDR3 coding sequence is TGTGCCAGTAGTACGCCGGGACAGGGGACTCAGCCCCAGCATTTT. The genes are TRBV19 and TRBJ1-5; 10 positions agree with TRBD1. This CDR3 spans 15 amino acids. V lost 4 bases to trimming and J lost 6 bases; unmatched junction nucleotides: 6. Germline V gene lookup returns CDR1 LNHDA and CDR2 SQIVND (reference sequence).

This chain uses TRBV10-3 with TRBJ1-1, with D uncertain. Trimming took off 0 bases at V and 5 bases at J, with 22 bases between the two ends. The CDR3 consists of 18 residues. Germline CDR1 and CDR2: ENHRY and SYGVKD. The CDR3 reads CAISESAGQGQRMTEAFF. DNA of the CDR3: TGTGCCATCAGTGAGTCGGCAGGCCAAGGGCAAAGGATGACTGAAGCTTTCTTT.

The chain couples TRBV5-1 to TRBJ1-2; possible D gene TRBD1, 5 bases. CDR1 is SGHRS and CDR2 is YFSETQ in the germline V gene. V lost 0 bases, J lost 6 bases, and 15 bases lay in between. The CDR3 is made up of 15 amino acids. Here the CDR3 DNA reads TGCGCCAGCAGCTTGGAAGCCCCAGGGCGCCATGGCTACACCTTC. Translating it yields CASSLEAPGRHGYTF.

This clonotype has at least ten counts. CDR3 amino acids: CSARPPPGASYEQYF. CDR3 coding DNA: TGCAGTGCTAGACCCCCACCTGGGGCGTCCTACGAGCAGTACTTC. The J gene is TRBJ2-7, the V gene TRBV20-1; D is perhaps TRBD1 (5 bases). Trimming removed 2 bases from V and 1 base from J, with 15 bases in between. Germline-derived CDR1 and CDR2 are DFQATT and SNEGSKA (reference sequence). The CDR3 is made up of 15 amino acids.

This clonotype occurred many times. The V call is TRBV14, the J call TRBJ2-3; D is perhaps TRBD2 (5 bases). The CDR3 runs to 17 residues. Germline V gives CDR1 SGHDN, CDR2 FVKESK. The V end lost 2 bases, the J end lost 5 bases, and 20 bases lay between the germline ends. CDR3 sequence (DNA): TGTGCCAGCAGCCAAATAGGTACCCTAGCTGCGAGAGATACGCAGTATTTT. As protein: CASSQIGTLAARDTQYF.

This clonotype was found many times. The chain has TRBV7-8 and TRBJ1-1; 7 bases map to TRBD1. Losses at the gene ends were 6 bases for V and 2 bases for J; bases not matched to a gene: 12. Germline CDR1 reads SGHVS; CDR2 reads FQNEAQ. The CDR3 loop spans 16 amino acids. CDR3 nucleotide sequence: TGTGCCAGCAGTCCAGGACAGGCGATCCCTAACACTGAAGCTTTCTTT. Its translation is CASSPGQAIPNTEAFF.

The V and J genes are TRBV5-1 and TRBJ2-5; 9 nucleotides line up with TRBD2. The CDR3 sequence is 18 residues long. CDR1 is SGHRS and CDR2 is YFSETQ in the germline V gene. The J segment lost 0 bases and the V segment lost 0 bases, leaving 9 bases of the junction unmatched. The CDR3 nucleotides are TGCGCCAGCAGCTTGGGTTTACAGACTAGCGGATACCAAGAGACCCAGTACTTC. Translated: CASSLGLQTSGYQETQYF.

The V call is TRBV12-3 or TRBV12-4, the J call TRBJ2-5, with 8 bases fitting TRBD1. Trimming removed 5 bases from V and 5 bases from J; junction bases left unmatched: 7. The CDR3 length is 14 residues. The chain's CDR3 is CASSVDRGLETQYF. Here the CDR3 DNA reads TGTGCCAGCAGTGTAGACAGGGGTCTGGAGACCCAGTACTTC.

This clonotype was observed a few times. The V call is TRBV2, the J call TRBJ2-3, with TRBD2 matching 7 bases. Germline assignment: CDR1 SNHLY and CDR2 FYNNEI. The ends lost 7 bases at V and 3 bases at J; junction bases unmatched: 4. The CDR3 sequence is 13 residues long. For the CDR3, the DNA is TGTGCCAGCAAGCGGGAAAGGACAGATACGCAGTATTTT. It specifies CASKRERTDTQYF.

Remarks on this clonotype: One end of the junction does not line up with germline, which may come from a read error. CDR3 sequence (DNA): TGTGCCGGCAGCCCGGACGGACAGGGGGCAGGAGAGCAGTACTTC. This encodes CAGSPDGQGAGEQYF. This chain uses TRBV7-3 with TRBJ2-7; 11 bases match TRBD1. The CDR3 covers 15 residues. The germline V gene encodes CDR1 SGHTA and CDR2 FQGTGA. Full variable domain (outside the CDR3, taken from reference TRBV7-3 and TRBJ2-7): GAGVSQTPSNKVTEKGKYVELRCDPISGHTALYWYRQSLGQGPEFLIYFQGTGAADDSGLPNDRFFAVRPEGSVSTLKIQRTERGDSAVYLCAGSPDGQGAGEQYFGPGTRLTVT.

This clonotype showed up many times. The V call is TRBV6-2 or TRBV6-3, the J call TRBJ2-4; possible D gene TRBD1, 5 bases. V was cut by 4 bases and J by 0 bases, with 16 bases left in between. The CDR3 spans 17 residues. In germline, CDR1 is MNHEY, CDR2 SVGEGT. CDR3 nucleotides: TGTGCCAGCAGTTTACTCGGACAAGCTTTAGCCAAAAACATTCAGTACTTC. It translates to CASSLLGQALAKNIQYF.